The present entry profiles one TCR beta chain with its context. What it binds is not known. The sample belongs to a study of cytomegalovirus exposure and HLA in healthy donors. Study findings and constraints: Among TCR beta chains of equal frequency, HLA-associated ones were more clonally expanded in a later analysis. There were some public TCRs occurring in many donors, but most TCR sequences were rare. Earlier analysis yielded a pattern in which most TCR beta V segments were productive about 87% or about 30% of the time. An Asian-associated ancestry cluster reportedly showed fewer N-insertions than the approximately 690-donor mean in a later analysis.

PCR amplification relied on 60 Vbeta primers (plus 13 Jbeta primers). TCRdb keeps only in-frame clones here, not all; method: immunoSEQ multiplex PCR. The repertoire holds under 150,000 clones, with over 70% as singletons. V trimming: 3 bases; J trimming: 2 bases; junction bases outside the gene matches: 6. The CDR3 runs 15 residues. CDR1 LNHDA and CDR2 SQIVND come from the germline V gene (reference sequence). The V call is TRBV19, the J call TRBJ1-2; 7 bases line up with TRBD1. Sequences were obtained from PBMCs. This receptor was taken from a woman in her forties in good health and CMV-seronegative. CDR3 in amino acids: CASSMAGTANYGYTF. In nucleotides, the CDR3 is TGTGCCAGTAGTATGGCCGGGACAGCCAACTATGGCTACACCTTC.